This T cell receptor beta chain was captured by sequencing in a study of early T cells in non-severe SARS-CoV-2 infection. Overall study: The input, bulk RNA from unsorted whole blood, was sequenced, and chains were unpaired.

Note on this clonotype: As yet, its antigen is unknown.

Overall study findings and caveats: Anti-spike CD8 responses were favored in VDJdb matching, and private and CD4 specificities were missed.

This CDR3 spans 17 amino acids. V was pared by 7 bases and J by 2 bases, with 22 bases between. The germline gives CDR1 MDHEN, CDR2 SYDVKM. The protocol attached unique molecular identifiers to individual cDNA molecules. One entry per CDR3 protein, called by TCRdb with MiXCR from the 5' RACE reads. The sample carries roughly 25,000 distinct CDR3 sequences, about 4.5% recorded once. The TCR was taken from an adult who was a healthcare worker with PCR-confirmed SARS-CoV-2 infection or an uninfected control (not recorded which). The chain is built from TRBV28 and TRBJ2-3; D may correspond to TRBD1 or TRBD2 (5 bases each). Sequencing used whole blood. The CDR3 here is CASIPTPGSRSTDTQYF. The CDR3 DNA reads TGTGCCAGCATTCCGACCCCAGGGAGTCGATCCACAGATACGCAGTATTTT.